These T cell receptor beta chains were read from a single sample in a study of blood T cell repertoires in COVID-19. TCRdb's copy holds only in-frame clones and misses some; the assay was immunoSEQ multiplex PCR. Here the sample spans roughly 260,000 clones, around 80% being singletons. Sequencing input: peripheral blood. The receptors stem from a woman aged 35 to 49 with active or convalescent COVID-19. Both conserved end residues are part of each CDR3. A D gene is named only where the DNA matches it firmly. Not all rows give a size; the values are once, few, many and, for expanded clones, a class.

D: -; J: TRBJ2-3; size: -; V: TRBV21-1; CDR3: CASSKVSALRGTDTQYF; DNA: TGTGCCAGCAGCAAAGTGTCAGCTCTCCGGGGAACAGATACGCAGTATTTT
D: -; J: TRBJ1-4; size: -; V: TRBV5-4; CDR3: CASSTMGGPNEKLFF; DNA: TGTGCCAGCAGCACGATGGGGGGTCCTAATGAAAAACTGTTTTTT
D: TRBD2; J: TRBJ2-1; size: many; V: TRBV10-1; CDR3: CASSGLRRGGRNEQFF; DNA: TGCGCCAGCAGTGGGCTGCGGCGGGGGGGCCGCAATGAGCAGTTCTTC
D: -; J: TRBJ1-4; size: few; V: TRBV30; CDR3: CAWRARGKLFF; DNA: TGTGCCTGGAGGGCCCGGGGAAAACTGTTTTTT
D: -; J: TRBJ2-3; size: -; V: TRBV4-1; CDR3: CASSQGETTLRTDTQYF; DNA: TGCGCCAGCAGCCAAGGTGAGACAACCCTTCGCACAGATACGCAGTATTTT
D: -; J: TRBJ2-3; size: once; V: TRBV5-1; CDR3: CASSLNGGTTDTQYF; DNA: TGCGCCAGCAGCTTGAACGGCGGTACCACAGATACGCAGTATTTT
D: -; J: TRBJ2-1; size: -; V: TRBV20-1; CDR3: CSARSVEQFF; DNA: TGCAGTGCTAGGTCAGTTGAGCAGTTCTTC
D: -; J: TRBJ2-4; size: -; V: TRBV3-1/TRBV3-2; CDR3: CASSQAEGLAKNIQYF; DNA: TGTGCCAGCAGCCAAGCAGAGGGCTTGGCCAAAAACATTCAGTACTTC
D: -; J: TRBJ2-5; size: -; V: TRBV29-1; CDR3: CSVEDTPRETQYF; DNA: TGCAGCGTTGAAGATACACCGCGGGAGACCCAGTACTTC
D: TRBD1; J: TRBJ2-3; size: -; V: TRBV28; CDR3: CASSFQGGGDTQYF; DNA: TGTGCCAGCAGTTTTCAAGGGGGCGGGGATACGCAGTATTTT
D: -; J: TRBJ1-1; size: once; V: TRBV29-1; CDR3: CSVGWGGRTEAFF; DNA: TGCAGCGTTGGGTGGGGAGGTCGAACTGAAGCTTTCTTT
D: -; J: TRBJ2-1; size: -; V: TRBV30; CDR3: CAWSAITPGYNEQFF; DNA: TGTGCCTGGAGTGCCATAACCCCGGGCTACAATGAGCAGTTCTTC
D: TRBD1; J: TRBJ1-6; size: -; V: TRBV10-3; CDR3: CAIGGQGANSPLHF; DNA: TGTGCCATCGGTGGACAGGGGGCGAATTCACCCCTCCACTTT
D: -; J: TRBJ1-2; size: few; V: TRBV21-1; CDR3: CASSKEHNYGYTF; DNA: TGTGCCAGCAGCAAAGAGCACAACTATGGCTACACCTTC
D: TRBD1; J: TRBJ1-2; size: once; V: TRBV10-3; CDR3: CAISDRGRGGYTF; DNA: TGTGCCATCAGTGACAGGGGGCGAGGTGGCTACACCTTC
D: -; J: TRBJ2-2; size: -; V: TRBV19; CDR3: CASSMVAGANTGELFF; DNA: TGTGCCAGTAGTATGGTCGCAGGGGCTAACACCGGGGAGCTGTTTTTT
D: TRBD2; J: TRBJ2-3; size: -; V: TRBV5-1; CDR3: CASSLSTSGGAPYF; DNA: TGCGCCAGCAGCTTGAGCACTAGCGGGGGGGCACCGTATTTT
D: TRBD1; J: TRBJ1-6; size: -; V: TRBV6-5; CDR3: CASSHLTGGYSPLHF; DNA: TGTGCCAGCAGTCATCTGACAGGGGGCTATTCACCCCTCCACTTT
D: -; J: TRBJ1-2; size: -; V: TRBV6-6; CDR3: CASSYGQNYGYTF; DNA: TGTGCCAGCAGTTACGGGCAGAACTATGGCTACACCTTC
D: TRBD1; J: TRBJ1-2; size: -; V: TRBV2; CDR3: CASSEDWTGGYTF; DNA: TGTGCCAGCAGTGAAGACTGGACAGGTGGCTACACCTTC
D: TRBD2; J: TRBJ2-1; size: -; V: TRBV6-5; CDR3: CASRSGTSGNNEQFF; DNA: TGTGCCAGCAGGTCCGGGACTAGCGGGAACAATGAGCAGTTCTTC
D: TRBD1; J: TRBJ2-3; size: -; V: TRBV6-5; CDR3: CASSPIQGADTQYF; DNA: TGTGCCAGCAGTCCTATACAGGGGGCAGATACGCAGTATTTT
D: -; J: TRBJ1-6; size: once; V: TRBV18; CDR3: CASSPFSRDYNSPLHF; DNA: TGTGCCAGCTCACCTTTTTCCAGGGACTATAATTCACCCCTCCACTTT
D: -; J: TRBJ2-4; size: few; V: TRBV7-3; CDR3: CASSKFPGDIQYF; DNA: TGTGCCAGCAGCAAATTCCCAGGGGACATTCAGTACTTC
D: -; J: TRBJ2-1; size: -; V: TRBV7-2; CDR3: CASSLVRGSIYNEQFF; DNA: TGTGCCAGCAGCTTAGTGCGGGGTTCCATCTACAATGAGCAGTTCTTC
D: -; J: TRBJ1-1; size: -; V: TRBV14; CDR3: CASSFMNTEAFF; DNA: TGTGCCAGCAGTTTCATGAACACTGAAGCTTTCTTT
D: TRBD1; J: TRBJ1-4; size: -; V: TRBV5-8; CDR3: CASSSGQGWEKLFF; DNA: TGTGCCAGCAGCTCTGGACAGGGTTGGGAAAAACTGTTTTTT
D: -; J: TRBJ2-6; size: -; V: TRBV27; CDR3: CASSSSGANVLTF; DNA: TGTGCCAGCTCTAGCTCTGGGGCCAACGTCCTGACTTTC
D: TRBD1; J: TRBJ1-6; size: -; V: TRBV5-4; CDR3: CASSPRGGQNSPLHF; DNA: TGTGCCAGCAGCCCCCGGGGGGGACAGAATTCACCCCTCCACTTT
D: -; J: TRBJ2-3; size: -; V: TRBV10-3; CDR3: CAISSDRIGGTDTQYF; DNA: TGTGCCATCAGTTCAGATCGTATCGGGGGCACAGATACGCAGTATTTT
D: -; J: TRBJ1-3; size: -; V: TRBV5-1; CDR3: CASREFSGNTIYF; DNA: TGCGCCAGTAGGGAGTTCTCTGGAAACACCATATATTTT
D: TRBD1; J: TRBJ1-6; size: -; V: TRBV18; CDR3: CASSQGAGNSPLHF; DNA: TGTGCCAGCTCACAGGGGGCAGGTAATTCACCCCTCCACTTT
D: -; J: TRBJ2-7; size: -; V: TRBV19; CDR3: CASSIRQFPYEQYF; DNA: TGTGCCAGTAGTATAAGACAGTTCCCCTACGAGCAGTACTTC
D: -; J: TRBJ1-1; size: -; V: TRBV5-1; CDR3: CASSSRLGTGRGTEAFF; DNA: TGCGCCAGCAGCTCGCGACTCGGTACAGGGAGGGGGACTGAAGCTTTCTTT
D: TRBD2; J: TRBJ2-5; size: -; V: TRBV5-1; CDR3: CASSLGLAAQETQYF; DNA: TGCGCCAGCAGCTTAGGGCTAGCGGCTCAAGAGACCCAGTACTTC
D: TRBD1; J: TRBJ1-5; size: few; V: TRBV18; CDR3: CASSNRGNQPQHF; DNA: TGTGCCAGCTCAAACAGGGGGAATCAGCCCCAGCATTTT
D: TRBD1; J: TRBJ1-2; size: -; V: TRBV6-2/TRBV6-3; CDR3: CASSYDRVAGYTF; DNA: TGTGCCAGCAGTTACGACAGGGTGGCTGGCTACACCTTC
D: TRBD1; J: TRBJ1-6; size: -; V: TRBV19; CDR3: CASSSGTGSFYSPLHF; DNA: TGTGCCAGTAGTTCCGGGACAGGGAGTTTCTATTCACCCCTCCACTTT
D: TRBD2; J: TRBJ2-1; size: once; V: TRBV5-1; CDR3: CASSLAGGRNEQFF; DNA: TGCGCCAGCAGTTTAGCGGGGGGTAGGAATGAGCAGTTCTTC
D: -; J: TRBJ1-5; size: once; V: TRBV11-2; CDR3: CASSRRGRDQPQHF; DNA: TGTGCCAGCAGCCGCCGGGGTAGAGATCAGCCCCAGCATTTT
D: TRBD1; J: TRBJ2-7; size: -; V: TRBV3-1/TRBV3-2; CDR3: CASSLLRDRGLRSEQYF; DNA: TGTGCCAGCAGCCTTCTCCGGGACAGGGGTCTCCGGTCCGAGCAGTACTTC
D: -; J: TRBJ2-7; size: few; V: TRBV30; CDR3: CAWGGTAYEQYF; DNA: TGTGCCTGGGGCGGGACAGCCTACGAGCAGTACTTC
D: TRBD1; J: TRBJ1-2; size: -; V: TRBV5-5; CDR3: CASSLTTGGGGYTF; DNA: TGTGCCAGCAGCTTAACAACAGGGGGAGGTGGCTACACCTTC